Described below is a single T cell receptor beta chain sequence and its context. These data originate in a study of blood T cell repertoires in COVID-19. Study details: Some COVID-19 samples were acute and others convalescent; all came from the United States, Italy and Spain. PBMCs, B-cell-depleted T cells, or T cells provided the cDNA or gDNA that made up the material.

V lost 0 bases, J lost 2 bases, and 6 bases lay in between. Germline CDR1 SGDLS, CDR2 YYNGEE. The CDR3 length is 14 residues. Source study methods: Cell counts per sample came from amplifying reference gene primers. TCRdb's table, derived via immunoSEQ multiplex PCR, lists solely in-frame clones and lacks some. That table supplies the V and J calls and clone size; D and trimming were determined from the DNA. The sample contains fewer than 200,000 clones, about 86% of which appear only once. The receptor was derived from a man aged 50-59 years with active or convalescent COVID-19. This chain uses TRBV9 with TRBJ2-1; D perhaps matches TRBD1 (5 bases). Input material: peripheral blood. CDR3 protein: CASSVGTTYNEQFF. In DNA, the CDR3 is TGTGCCAGCAGCGTAGGGACAACCTACAATGAGCAGTTCTTC.